These T cell receptor beta chains were read from a single sample in a study of blood T cell repertoires in COVID-19. This table comes from immunoSEQ multiplex PCR, and its TCRdb copy is limited to in-frame clones, with some not included. Here the sample spans about 300,000 clones, under 90% being singletons. Sequencing was carried out using PBMCs or T cells enriched from blood (not recorded which). The receptors shown here come from a man aged 30 to 45 who had recovered from COVID-19. Both conserved end residues are part of each CDR3. The D gene is left open where the match is weak.

V gene	D gene	J gene	CDR3 protein
TRBV19	.	TRBJ1-6	CASSKYRDSPLHF
TRBV19	.	TRBJ2-5	CASSFDGGETQYF
TRBV9	TRBD2	TRBJ2-1	CASSSRLAGERFF
TRBV12-5	.	TRBJ2-7	CASGLGTPPLEDEQYF
TRBV7-9	.	TRBJ1-4	CASSLAGQGGEKLFF
TRBV7-9	.	TRBJ1-1	CASGREGNTEAFF
TRBV19	.	TRBJ2-1	CASSITAGSNEQFF
TRBV7-9	TRBD2	TRBJ2-4	CASSDVPGLAGVGNIQYF
TRBV7-9	TRBD1	TRBJ1-2	CASTAQGATNYGYTF
TRBV3-1/TRBV3-2	TRBD1	TRBJ2-5	CASSPWDRQETQYF
TRBV15	TRBD2	TRBJ2-5	CATSRDLGTSGRDETQYF
TRBV28	TRBD1	TRBJ2-3	CASRGQGESTDTQYF
TRBV30	.	TRBJ1-2	CAWSDDRNYGYTF
TRBV6-6	.	TRBJ1-3	CATSMGGAYGNTIYF
TRBV5-1	TRBD1	TRBJ2-1	CASSLGSLTGNVEQFF
TRBV4-1	.	TRBJ2-5	CASSPPGETQYF
TRBV9	.	TRBJ1-2	CASSVDGDRGYTF
TRBV20-1	.	TRBJ2-7	CSASPPSVRANEQYF
TRBV5-6	TRBD1	TRBJ1-2	CASSLQGASGYTF
TRBV29-1	TRBD1	TRBJ1-2	CSVGDRGSLEGYTF
TRBV28	.	TRBJ1-1	CASSLHSGGRPTEAFF